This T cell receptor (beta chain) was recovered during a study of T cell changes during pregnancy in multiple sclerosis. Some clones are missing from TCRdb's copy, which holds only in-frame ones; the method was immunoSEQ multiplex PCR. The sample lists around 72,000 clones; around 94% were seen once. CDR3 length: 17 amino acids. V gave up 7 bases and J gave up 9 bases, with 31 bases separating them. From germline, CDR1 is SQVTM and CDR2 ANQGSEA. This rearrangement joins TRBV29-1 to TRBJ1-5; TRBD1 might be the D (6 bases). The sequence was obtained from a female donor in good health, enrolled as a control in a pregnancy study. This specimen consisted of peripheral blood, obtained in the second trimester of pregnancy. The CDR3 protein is CSAITAKMGAGGGPQHF. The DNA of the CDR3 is TGCAGCGCTATTACCGCAAAGATGGGGGCCGGAGGAGGGCCCCAGCATTTT. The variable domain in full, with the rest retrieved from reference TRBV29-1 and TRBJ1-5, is SAVISQKPSRDICQRGTSLTIQCQVDSQVTMMFWYRQQPGQSLTLIATANQGSEATYESGFVIDKFPISRPNLTFSTLTVSNMSPEDSSIYLCSAITAKMGAGGGPQHFGDGTRLSIL.